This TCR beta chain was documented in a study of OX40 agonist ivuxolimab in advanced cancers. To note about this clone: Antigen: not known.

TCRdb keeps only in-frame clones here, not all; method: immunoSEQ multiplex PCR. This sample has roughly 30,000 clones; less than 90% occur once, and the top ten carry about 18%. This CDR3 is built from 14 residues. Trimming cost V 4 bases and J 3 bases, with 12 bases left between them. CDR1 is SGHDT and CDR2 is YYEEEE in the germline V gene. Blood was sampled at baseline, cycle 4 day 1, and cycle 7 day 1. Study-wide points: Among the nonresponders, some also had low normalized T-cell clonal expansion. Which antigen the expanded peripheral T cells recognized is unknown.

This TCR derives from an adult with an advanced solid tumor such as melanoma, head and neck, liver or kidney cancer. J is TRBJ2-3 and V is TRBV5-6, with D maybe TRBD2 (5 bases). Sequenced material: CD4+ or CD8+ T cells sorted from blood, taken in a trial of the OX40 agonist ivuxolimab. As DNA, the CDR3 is TGTGCCAGCAGCCCGGGGATAGGGACAGATACGCAGTATTTT. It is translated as CASSPGIGTDTQYF.